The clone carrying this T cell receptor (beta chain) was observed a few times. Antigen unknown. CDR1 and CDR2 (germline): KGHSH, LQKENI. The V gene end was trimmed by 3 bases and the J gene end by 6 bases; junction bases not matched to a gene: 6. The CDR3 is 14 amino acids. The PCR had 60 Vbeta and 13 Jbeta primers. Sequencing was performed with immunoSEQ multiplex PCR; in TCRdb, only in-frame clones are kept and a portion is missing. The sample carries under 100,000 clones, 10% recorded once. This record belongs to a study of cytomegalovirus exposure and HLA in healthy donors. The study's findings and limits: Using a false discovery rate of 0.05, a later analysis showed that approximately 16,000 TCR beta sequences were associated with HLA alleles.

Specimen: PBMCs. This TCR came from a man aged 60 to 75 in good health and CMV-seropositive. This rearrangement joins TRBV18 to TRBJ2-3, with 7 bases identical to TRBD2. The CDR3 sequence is CASSPLGEGDTQYF. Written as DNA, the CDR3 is TGTGCCAGCTCACCCCTCGGGGAGGGGGATACGCAGTATTTT.